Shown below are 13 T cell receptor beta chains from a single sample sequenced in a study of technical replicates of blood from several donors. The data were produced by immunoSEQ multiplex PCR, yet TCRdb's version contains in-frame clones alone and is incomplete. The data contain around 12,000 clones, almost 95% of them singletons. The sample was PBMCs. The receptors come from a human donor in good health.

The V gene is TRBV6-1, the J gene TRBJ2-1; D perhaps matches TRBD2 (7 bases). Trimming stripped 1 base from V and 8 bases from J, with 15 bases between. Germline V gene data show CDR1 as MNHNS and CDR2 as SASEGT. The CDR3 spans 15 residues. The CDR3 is CASSEVRGAQDEQFF. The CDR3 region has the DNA TGTGCCAGCAGTGAAGTACGGGGGGCCCAGGATGAGCAGTTCTTC.

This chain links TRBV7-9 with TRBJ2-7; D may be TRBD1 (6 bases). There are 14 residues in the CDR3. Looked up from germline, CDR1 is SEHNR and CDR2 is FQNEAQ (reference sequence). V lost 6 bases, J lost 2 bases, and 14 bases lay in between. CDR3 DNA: TGTGCCAGCAGTCGCACCGGGACACCCTACGAGCAGTACTTC. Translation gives CASSRTGTPYEQYF.

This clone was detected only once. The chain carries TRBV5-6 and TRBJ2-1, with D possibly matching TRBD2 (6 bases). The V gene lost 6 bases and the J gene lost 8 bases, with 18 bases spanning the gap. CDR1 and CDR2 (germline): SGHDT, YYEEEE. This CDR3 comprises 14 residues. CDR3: CASNLAPSSDEQFF. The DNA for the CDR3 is TGTGCCAGCAACCTAGCGCCGAGTAGTGATGAGCAGTTCTTC.

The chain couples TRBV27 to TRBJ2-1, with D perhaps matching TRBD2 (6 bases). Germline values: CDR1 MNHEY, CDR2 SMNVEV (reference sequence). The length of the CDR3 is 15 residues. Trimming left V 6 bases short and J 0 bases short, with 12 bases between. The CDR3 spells CASRDREHSYNEQFF. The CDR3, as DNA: TGTGCCAGCAGAGATCGGGAGCACTCCTACAATGAGCAGTTCTTC.

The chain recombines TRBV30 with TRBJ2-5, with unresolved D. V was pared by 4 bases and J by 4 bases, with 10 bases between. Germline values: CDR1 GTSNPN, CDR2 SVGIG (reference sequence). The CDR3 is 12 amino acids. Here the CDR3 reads CAWTVVSETQYF. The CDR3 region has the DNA TGTGCCTGGACGGTGGTGTCAGAGACCCAGTACTTC.

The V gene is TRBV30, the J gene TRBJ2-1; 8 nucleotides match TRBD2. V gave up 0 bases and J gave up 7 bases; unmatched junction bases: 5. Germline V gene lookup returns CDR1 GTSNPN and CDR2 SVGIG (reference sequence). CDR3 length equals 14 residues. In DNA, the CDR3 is TGTGCCTGGAGTGTCCGCGGGAGGAGTAATGAGCAGTTCTTC. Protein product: CAWSVRGRSNEQFF.

This CDR3 reads CASSPTGITGELFF. DNA of the CDR3: TGTGCCAGCAGCCCAACAGGGATCACCGGGGAGCTGTTTTTT. The chain joins TRBV28 to TRBJ2-2; a weak D match, TRBD1 (6 bases). Deletions cut 6 bases from V and 4 bases from J, with 12 bases between. The CDR3 spans 14 residues. Germline V gene data show CDR1 as MDHEN and CDR2 as SYDVKM.

CDR3 nucleotides: TGTGCCTGGAGGAGGGCCTACGAGCAGTACTTC. It codes for CAWRRAYEQYF. The chain employs TRBV30 and TRBJ2-7; D perhaps matches TRBD2 (5 bases). The CDR3 has 11 amino acids. Per the germline V gene, CDR1 is GTSNPN and CDR2 is SVGIG (reference sequence). Trimming took 3 bases from V and 2 from J, leaving 5 bases between them.

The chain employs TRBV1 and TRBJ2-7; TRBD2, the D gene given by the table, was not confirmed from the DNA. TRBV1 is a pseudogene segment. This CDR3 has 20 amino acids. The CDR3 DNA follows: TGCACCAGCAGCCAAGGGGGGGGGCTAGCGGGCTGGCTGGTCTCCTACGAGCAGTACTTC. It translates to CTSSQGGGLAGWLVSYEQYF.

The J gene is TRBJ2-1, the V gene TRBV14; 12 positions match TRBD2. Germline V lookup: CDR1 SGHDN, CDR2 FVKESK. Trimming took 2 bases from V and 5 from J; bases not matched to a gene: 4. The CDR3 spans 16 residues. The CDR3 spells CASSQKLAGGHNEQFF. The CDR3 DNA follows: TGTGCCAGCAGCCAAAAACTAGCGGGAGGCCACAATGAGCAGTTCTTC.

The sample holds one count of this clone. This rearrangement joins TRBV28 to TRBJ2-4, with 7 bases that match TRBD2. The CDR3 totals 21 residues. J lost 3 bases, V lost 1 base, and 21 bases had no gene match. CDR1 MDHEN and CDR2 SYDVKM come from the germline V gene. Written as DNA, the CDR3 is TGTGCCAGCAGTTTATTTTCTTGGAAGGGAGATGGGGGGGGATTCAAAAACATTCAGTACTTC. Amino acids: CASSLFSWKGDGGGFKNIQYF.

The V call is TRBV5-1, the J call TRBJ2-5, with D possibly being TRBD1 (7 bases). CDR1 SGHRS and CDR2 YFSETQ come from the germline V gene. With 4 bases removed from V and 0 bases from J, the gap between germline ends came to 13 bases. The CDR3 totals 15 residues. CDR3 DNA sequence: TGCGCCAGCAGCGGACTACAGGGGAACCAAGAGACCCAGTACTTC. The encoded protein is CASSGLQGNQETQYF.

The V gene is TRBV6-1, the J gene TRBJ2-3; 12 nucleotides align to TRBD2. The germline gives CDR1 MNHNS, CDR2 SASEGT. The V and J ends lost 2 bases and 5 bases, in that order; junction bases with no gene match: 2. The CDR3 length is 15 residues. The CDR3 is CASSELAGGQDTQYF. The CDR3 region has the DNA TGTGCCAGCAGTGAACTAGCGGGAGGGCAAGATACGCAGTATTTT.